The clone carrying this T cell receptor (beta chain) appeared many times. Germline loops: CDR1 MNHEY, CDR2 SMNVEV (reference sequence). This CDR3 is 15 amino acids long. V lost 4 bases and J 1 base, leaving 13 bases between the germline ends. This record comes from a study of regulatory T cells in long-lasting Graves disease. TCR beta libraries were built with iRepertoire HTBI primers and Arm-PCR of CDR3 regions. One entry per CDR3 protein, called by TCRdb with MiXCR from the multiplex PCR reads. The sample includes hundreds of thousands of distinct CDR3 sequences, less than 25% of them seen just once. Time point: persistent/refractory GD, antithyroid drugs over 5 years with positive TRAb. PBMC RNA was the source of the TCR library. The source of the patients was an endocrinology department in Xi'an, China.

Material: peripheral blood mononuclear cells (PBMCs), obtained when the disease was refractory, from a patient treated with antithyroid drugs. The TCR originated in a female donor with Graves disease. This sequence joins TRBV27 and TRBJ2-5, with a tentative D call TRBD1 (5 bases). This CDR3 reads CASSSQGRPQETQYF. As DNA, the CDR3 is TGTGCCAGCAGTTCCCAGGGTCGGCCCCAAGAGACCCAGTACTTC.